The next 30 T cell receptor beta chains were all read from a single sample in a study of CD8 T cells in Susac syndrome. Random hexamers primed reverse transcription of roughly 0.5 to 1 ug RNA. TCRdb reprocessed the immunoSEQ multiplex PCR reads with MiXCR, giving one entry per CDR3 protein. The repertoire holds roughly 190,000 distinct CDR3 sequences, with roughly 94% as singletons. Sequencing was carried out using CD8+ T cells from PBMCs. The receptors come from a human donor with Susac syndrome.

V usage is TRBV23-1 and J usage is TRBJ1-4; D not certain. TRBV23-1 has ORF status, its function being uncertain. This CDR3 has 18 residues. V lost 6 bases to trimming and J lost 0 bases, with 20 bases between them. The CDR3 reads CASSPEPNQKATNEKLFF. The CDR3 nucleotides read TGCGCCAGCAGCCCAGAGCCAAACCAGAAGGCAACTAATGAAAAACTGTTTTTT.

The V gene is TRBV5-6, the J gene TRBJ2-7, with D possibly TRBD1 on 6 matching bases. Germline lookup yields CDR1 SGHDT and CDR2 YYEEEE. The CDR3 runs 15 residues. With 4 bases removed from V and 6 bases from J, the gap between germline ends came to 20 bases. For the CDR3, the DNA is TGTGCCAGCAGCCCTAAGCTTCGTGCAGGGGTCGAGCAGTACTTC. It translates to CASSPKLRAGVEQYF.

The chain has TRBV7-3 and TRBJ2-3; D gene ambiguous. This CDR3 comprises 17 residues. The germline CDR1 and CDR2 sequences are SGHTA and FQGTGA. Deletions cut 1 base from V and 0 bases from J, with 14 bases between. The CDR3 is CASSLIGNTPSTDTQYF. The CDR3 region has the DNA TGTGCCAGCAGCTTAATTGGCAACACTCCTAGCACAGATACGCAGTATTTT.

The genes are TRBV19 and TRBJ2-1; TRBD2 agrees at 8 bases. This CDR3 is built from 13 residues. J was trimmed by 6 bases and V by 11 bases; bases with no gene match: 9. Per the germline V gene, CDR1 is LNHDA and CDR2 is SQIVND (reference sequence). The CDR3 nucleotides read TGTGCCGGGGGAGTCGGGGGGGCCAATGAGCAGTTCTTC. Translating gives CAGGVGGANEQFF.

This chain uses TRBV3-1 with TRBJ2-3, with TRBD2 matching over 11 bases. The CDR3 is 17 amino acids. CDR1 is LGHDT, CDR2 YNNKEL, per germline (reference sequence). Trimming at V came to 1 base and at J to 2 bases, leaving 5 bases not matched to a gene. This CDR3 reads CASSQVLAGGLTDTQYF. The DNA of the CDR3 is TGTGCCAGCAGCCAAGTTCTAGCGGGGGGTCTCACAGATACGCAGTATTTT.

This chain joins TRBV11-2 and TRBJ2-7; either TRBD1 or TRBD2 may fit D (6 bases each). The CDR3 spans 14 residues. V lost 5 bases and J 3 bases, leaving 14 bases between the germline ends. The germline V gene encodes CDR1 SGHAT and CDR2 FQNNGV. The CDR3, as DNA: TGTGCCAGCAGCCCCCTGGGGGGCAGCTACGAGCAGTACTTC. Its protein is CASSPLGGSYEQYF.

The chain joins TRBV9 to TRBJ2-7, with 8 bases matching TRBD2. The CDR3 spans 15 residues. CDR1 is SGDLS and CDR2 is YYNGEE in the germline V gene. Trimming cost V 0 bases and J 1 base; bases outside gene matches: 3. The CDR3 protein is CASSVDGLASYEQYF. The DNA for the CDR3 is TGTGCCAGCAGCGTAGACGGACTAGCTTCCTACGAGCAGTACTTC.

The chain recombines TRBV19 with TRBJ2-1; D uncertain. Trimming took off 3 bases at V and 3 bases at J, with 12 bases between the two ends. Germline assignment: CDR1 LNHDA and CDR2 SQIVND (reference sequence). There are 15 residues in the CDR3. The CDR3 loop is CASSIRRFDYNEQFF. The CDR3 coding sequence is TGTGCCAGTAGTATTCGAAGGTTTGACTACAATGAGCAGTTCTTC.

The chain's CDR3 is CASSLERIGTSPLHF. Written as DNA, the CDR3 is TGTGCCAGCAGCTTGGAGAGGATCGGTACTTCACCCCTCCACTTT. This chain joins TRBV11-2 and TRBJ1-6; unclear D gene. The CDR3 loop spans 15 amino acids. With 3 bases removed from V and 9 bases from J, the gap between germline ends came to 15 bases. CDR1 SGHAT and CDR2 FQNNGV come from the germline V gene.

The chain's CDR3 is CASGGTKTYEQYF. The CDR3 bases are TGTGCCAGCGGTGGGACTAAAACTTACGAGCAGTACTTC. The rearrangement links TRBV27 to TRBJ2-7, with 7 nucleotides matching TRBD2. This CDR3 has 13 residues. V shed 8 bases, J shed 4 bases, and the junction held 8 bases outside the gene matches. Germline lookup yields CDR1 MNHEY and CDR2 SMNVEV (reference sequence).

The CDR3 sequence: CASSQGVGFENEQYF. The DNA of the CDR3 is TGCGCCAGCAGCCAGGGTGTGGGGTTTGAGAACGAGCAGTACTTC. The chain combines TRBV4-1 with TRBJ2-7; D remains ambiguous. This CDR3 comprises 15 residues. Germline CDR1 is MGHRA and CDR2 is YSYEKL. Trimming took 3 bases from V and 5 from J, leaving 17 bases between them.

This sequence joins TRBV20-1 and TRBJ2-7; D is undetermined. V was pared by 0 bases and J by 2 bases, with 11 bases between. The CDR3 totals 14 residues. Germline CDR1 and CDR2: DFQATT and SNEGSKA (reference sequence). The CDR3 nucleotides read TGCAGTGCTAGAGATATGGCAGCTCCCTACGAGCAGTACTTC. Translation gives CSARDMAAPYEQYF.

The chain has TRBV27 and TRBJ2-7, with D unresolved. Trimming left V 6 bases short and J 5 bases short, with 17 bases between. The CDR3 is made up of 14 amino acids. The V gene's germline CDR1 is MNHEY and CDR2 SMNVEV (reference sequence). CDR3 coding DNA: TGTGCCAGCAGCTACGACCTGAACCCTAACGAGCAGTACTTC. It translates to CASSYDLNPNEQYF.

The chain has TRBV29-1 and TRBJ2-7; 12 nucleotides line up with TRBD2. Trimming at V came to 2 bases and at J to 2 bases, leaving 1 base not matched to a gene. The V gene's germline CDR1 is SQVTM and CDR2 ANQGSEA. CDR3 length equals 14 residues. The CDR3 DNA sequence: TGCAGCGTTGAACTAGCGGGAGGGCCCTACGAGCAGTACTTC. Residues: CSVELAGGPYEQYF.

The chain combines TRBV5-4 with TRBJ1-3; no firm D call. The germline V gene encodes CDR1 SGHNT and CDR2 YYREEE (reference sequence). The CDR3 length is 13 residues. The V end lost 7 bases, the J end lost 0 bases, and 8 bases lay between the germline ends. CDR3 loop: CASSPSSGNTIYF. CDR3 DNA: TGTGCCAGCTCACCCAGCTCTGGAAACACCATATATTTT.

This chain links TRBV28 with TRBJ1-4; D is uncertain. The germline CDR1 and CDR2 sequences are MDHEN and SYDVKM. The CDR3 sequence is 11 residues long. The V end lost 10 bases, the J end lost 9 bases, and 12 bases lay between the germline ends. The CDR3 loop is CATYNRKKLFF. The CDR3, as DNA: TGTGCCACCTACAACAGAAAAAAACTGTTTTTT.

This chain connects TRBV24-1 to TRBJ2-1; D unclear. V was clipped by 3 bases and J by 6 bases, with 8 bases between them. CDR3 length: 13 residues. The germline V gene has CDR1 KGHDR and CDR2 SFDVKD. CDR3 residues: CATSDPWGNEQFF. DNA for the CDR3: TGTGCCACCAGTGATCCCTGGGGCAATGAGCAGTTCTTC.

This clonotype was observed once. The CDR3 loop is CASSLYMSDSYNYGYTF. The CDR3 coding sequence is TGTGCCAGCAGTTTATACATGTCTGACTCTTATAACTATGGCTACACCTTC. The chain couples TRBV27 to TRBJ1-2; no clear D. Germline CDR1 is MNHEY and CDR2 is SMNVEV (reference sequence). CDR3 length: 17 amino acids. V was pared by 1 base and J by 1 base, with 16 bases between.

A few counts support this clonotype. V gene TRBV12-3 or TRBV12-4 combines with J gene TRBJ2-3, with D uncertain. Trimming shortened V by 6 bases and J by 0 bases, and 1 base separated the two germline ends. CDR3 length: 11 residues. This chain's CDR3 is CASRSTDTQYF. The CDR3 coding sequence is TGTGCCAGCAGGAGCACAGATACGCAGTATTTT.

The chain links TRBV16 to TRBJ2-7; TRBD2 aligns across 7 bases. The CDR3 has 14 amino acids. J was trimmed by 2 bases and V by 4 bases; bases with no gene match: 5. The germline CDR1 and CDR2 sequences are KGHSY and FQNENV. CDR3 sequence: CASSLGLTTYEQYF. The CDR3 region has the DNA TGTGCCAGCAGCCTGGGACTAACTACCTACGAGCAGTACTTC.

V gene TRBV28 combines with J gene TRBJ2-5, with 8 bases lining up with TRBD2. This CDR3 contains 17 residues. Germline loops: CDR1 MDHEN, CDR2 SYDVKM. V lost 3 bases, J lost 5 bases, and 14 bases stayed unmatched. In nucleotides, the CDR3 is TGTGCCAGCAGTTTTGGACCCGGGACTAGTCCCGGCGAGACCCAGTACTTC. It specifies CASSFGPGTSPGETQYF.

The CDR3 loop reads CASSLRRDPGDTQYF. CDR3 sequence (DNA): TGCGCCAGCAGCTTGCGCAGGGATCCGGGAGATACGCAGTATTTT. The gene calls are TRBV5-1 and TRBJ2-3, with a weak D call TRBD1 (5 bases). Germline V gives CDR1 SGHRS, CDR2 YFSETQ. The CDR3 totals 15 residues. The V end lost 1 base, the J end lost 5 bases, and 14 bases lay between the germline ends.

This rearrangement joins TRBV20-1 to TRBJ2-2; 10 bases fit TRBD2. The germline CDR1 and CDR2 sequences are DFQATT and SNEGSKA (reference sequence). V dropped 6 bases and J dropped 4; count of bases not matched to a gene: 8. The CDR3 covers 15 residues. The CDR3 sequence is CSARAGGRVTGELFF. CDR3 sequence (DNA): TGCAGTGCCCGAGCGGGAGGGCGGGTCACCGGGGAGCTGTTTTTT.

The V and J genes are TRBV20-1 and TRBJ2-3; D possibly corresponds to TRBD1 (6 bases). The CDR3 runs 15 residues. The V end was cut by 1 base, the J end by 0 bases, with 11 bases between. Germline lookup yields CDR1 DFQATT and CDR2 SNEGSKA (reference sequence). The CDR3 is CSARGAGASTDTQYF. The CDR3 coding sequence is TGCAGTGCTAGAGGGGCAGGGGCTAGCACAGATACGCAGTATTTT.

V gene TRBV5-1 combines with J gene TRBJ2-1; 7 positions agree with TRBD1. J gave up 5 bases and V 0 bases, and 5 bases lay outside the gene matches. CDR3 length equals 15 residues. Germline V gene sequence: CDR1 SGHRS, CDR2 YFSETQ. CDR3 loop: CASSLVQGSNNEQFF. CDR3 nucleotides: TGCGCCAGCAGCTTGGTACAGGGGAGCAACAATGAGCAGTTCTTC.

The V gene is TRBV19, the J gene TRBJ2-1; D ambiguous. Germline CDR1 reads LNHDA; CDR2 reads SQIVND (reference sequence). This CDR3 is built from 15 residues. The V gene lost 3 bases and the J gene lost 1 base, with 10 bases spanning the gap. CDR3 residues: CASSISLPSYNEQFF. DNA for the CDR3: TGTGCCAGTAGTATTTCGCTTCCTTCCTACAATGAGCAGTTCTTC.

The chain is built from TRBV20-1 and TRBJ1-4; D is uncertain. CDR3 length: 14 amino acids. Trimming took 1 base from V and 5 from J, leaving 11 bases between them. Germline CDR1 reads DFQATT; CDR2 reads SNEGSKA (reference sequence). The CDR3 DNA sequence: TGCAGTGCTAGAGTGCGGGAAGGGAATGAAAAACTGTTTTTT. Amino acids: CSARVREGNEKLFF.

V usage is TRBV12-3 or TRBV12-4 and J usage is TRBJ2-2; D gene uncertain. The length of the CDR3 is 13 residues. Trimming shortened V by 7 bases and J by 0 bases, and 6 bases separated the two germline ends. The CDR3 sequence: CASTPTNTGELFF. CDR3 DNA sequence: TGTGCCAGCACACCAACGAACACCGGGGAGCTGTTTTTT.

This chain joins TRBV30 and TRBJ2-1; D tentatively reads TRBD1 or TRBD2 (5 bases each). Deletions cut 4 bases from V and 0 bases from J, with 10 bases between. This CDR3 spans 14 amino acids. CDR1 GTSNPN and CDR2 SVGIG come from the germline V gene (reference sequence). CDR3 sequence reads: CAWNSGGSYNEQFF. In nucleotides, the CDR3 is TGTGCCTGGAATAGTGGGGGCTCCTACAATGAGCAGTTCTTC. Drawing the rest from reference TRBV30 and TRBJ2-1, the complete variable domain is SQTIHQWPATLVQPVGSPLSLECTVEGTSNPNLYWYRQAAGRGLQLLFYSVGIGQISSEVPQNLSASRPQDRQFILSSKKLLLSDSGFYLCAWNSGGSYNEQFFGPGTRLTVL.

This clonotype was recorded once. V is TRBV11-2 and J is TRBJ1-5, with a tentative D call TRBD1 (5 bases). With 6 bases removed from V and 3 bases from J, the gap between germline ends came to 12 bases. This CDR3 contains 14 residues. CDR1 SGHAT and CDR2 FQNNGV come from the germline V gene. CDR3 nucleotide sequence: TGTGCCAGCAGTCATACAGGAGACAATCAGCCCCAGCATTTT. Translated, it gives CASSHTGDNQPQHF.